The 31 T cell receptor beta chains below were found in one sample sequenced in a study of T cell responses to AZD1222 COVID-19 vaccine. Sequencing used immunoSEQ multiplex PCR; TCRdb keeps in-frame clones, though not all of them. The sample records roughly 100,000 clones, 89% being singletons. The specimen comprised peripheral blood, sampled on day 0 of AZD1222 vaccination. The receptors come from an adult in good health.

This clone was seen only a few times. This chain links TRBV7-9 with TRBJ1-1; D uncertain. The V and J ends lost 2 bases and 8 bases respectively, with 18 bases between them. Germline V CDR1 and CDR2: SEHNR, FQNEAQ (reference sequence). The CDR3 runs 15 residues. CDR3 loop: CASSLKNAEGTEAFF. Written as DNA, the CDR3 is TGTGCCAGCAGCTTAAAAAACGCAGAGGGCACCGAAGCTTTCTTT.

The rearrangement links TRBV6-5 to TRBJ1-1, with D uncertain. This CDR3 comprises 15 residues. The V gene's germline CDR1 is MNHEY and CDR2 SVGAGI. V shed 4 bases and J shed 8 bases, with 20 bases lying between them. In nucleotides, the CDR3 is TGTGCCAGCAGTTCACAGAGGGATTCCTTCACCGAAGCTTTCTTT. Translation: CASSSQRDSFTEAFF.

The rearrangement links TRBV4-2 to TRBJ2-5, with TRBD1 matching 8 bases. The length of the CDR3 is 17 residues. CDR1 LGHNA and CDR2 YNFKEQ come from the germline V gene. J was trimmed by 2 bases and V by 0 bases; bases with no gene match: 8. DNA for the CDR3: TGTGCCAGCAGCCAAGAGGTATGGCACAGGGGGCAAGAGACCCAGTACTTC. Protein sequence: CASSQEVWHRGQETQYF.

V is TRBV5-1 and J is TRBJ1-1; D remains unclear. The CDR3 has 12 amino acids. V shed 4 bases and J shed 1 base, with 5 bases lying between them. Germline V gives CDR1 SGHRS, CDR2 YFSETQ. For the CDR3, the DNA is TGCGCCAGCAGCGTGAAGAACACTGAAGCTTTCTTT. Amino acids: CASSVKNTEAFF.

The chain recombines TRBV29-1 with TRBJ1-2, with D uncertain. This CDR3 comprises 14 residues. Trimming cost V 3 bases and J 1 base, with 12 bases left between them. CDR1 SQVTM and CDR2 ANQGSEA come from the germline V gene. The CDR3 loop is CSVDPSGDNYGYTF. Written as DNA, the CDR3 is TGCAGCGTTGATCCGTCAGGAGATAACTATGGCTACACCTTC.

The rearrangement uses TRBV19 and TRBJ2-6; perhaps D is TRBD1 or TRBD2 (5 bases each). Trimming removed 7 bases from V and 1 base from J, with 17 bases in between. The CDR3 covers 17 residues. Looked up from germline, CDR1 is LNHDA and CDR2 is SQIVND (reference sequence). CDR3 DNA: TGTGCCAGTACCAGGGACGGACCCTCATCTGGGGCCAACGTCCTGACTTTC. This encodes CASTRDGPSSGANVLTF.

This sequence joins TRBV6-1 and TRBJ2-1; TRBD1 or TRBD2 may be the D gene (5 bases each). The CDR3 covers 13 residues. Trimming cost V 3 bases and J 6 bases, with 9 bases left between them. CDR1 is MNHNS and CDR2 is SASEGT in the germline V gene. The CDR3 DNA follows: TGTGCCAGCAGTGATTTGGGGGTCAATGAGCAGTTCTTC. It translates to CASSDLGVNEQFF.

The genes are TRBV4-1 and TRBJ2-7; TRBD1 agrees at 8 bases. The germline V gene encodes CDR1 MGHRA and CDR2 YSYEKL. V trimming: 1 base; J trimming: 1 base; junction bases outside the gene matches: 15. The CDR3 extends over 19 amino acids. In nucleotides, the CDR3 is TGCGCCAGCAGCCAAGGGATATTACCCTTGGACAGGGCTTCCTACGAGCAGTACTTC. Translation: CASSQGILPLDRASYEQYF.

The rearrangement joins TRBV29-1 to TRBJ1-1; D is unresolved. Germline V gives CDR1 SQVTM, CDR2 ANQGSEA. The length of the CDR3 is 13 residues. V lost 7 bases and J lost 6, with 18 bases in between. The CDR3 DNA reads as TGCAGCGCCAGAGGAGCCTATGGGCCTGAAGCTTTCTTT. Its protein is CSARGAYGPEAFF.

The chain employs TRBV5-6 and TRBJ2-1; the D gene is possibly TRBD1 (7 bases). Germline V gives CDR1 SGHDT, CDR2 YYEEEE. The CDR3 loop spans 14 amino acids. The germline V and J ends were trimmed by 0 bases and 13 bases, with 17 bases remaining between them. The CDR3 DNA is TGTGCCAGCAGCTTGGTAGGGGCGGGACAGCGACAGTTCTTC. Residues: CASSLVGAGQRQFF.

Remarks on this clone: The same CDR3 can be traced to other DNA sequences in this sample. This rearrangement joins TRBV6-5 to TRBJ1-1, with D possibly TRBD1 on 5 matching bases. The germline V gene has CDR1 MNHEY and CDR2 SVGAGI. This CDR3 has 13 amino acids. V shed 6 bases and J shed 1 base, with 9 bases lying between them. As DNA, the CDR3 is TGTGCCAGCAGCTCCCAGGGGAACACTGAAGCTTTCTTT. Translating gives CASSSQGNTEAFF.

The chain joins TRBV9 to TRBJ1-5; 8 positions match TRBD1. The CDR3 sequence is 15 residues long. With 4 bases clipped from V and 5 bases from J, the junction kept 8 bases outside the gene matches. The germline V gene has CDR1 SGDLS and CDR2 YYNGEE. The CDR3 DNA reads TGTGCCAGCAGCACTGGACAGGGTAACTATCAGCCCCAGCATTTT. Protein sequence: CASSTGQGNYQPQHF.

This chain joins TRBV4-1 and TRBJ2-1; 7 bases agree with TRBD2. CDR1 and CDR2 (germline): MGHRA, YSYEKL. The CDR3 runs to 16 residues. The ends lost 3 bases at V and 5 bases at J; junction bases unmatched: 10. CDR3 coding DNA: TGCGCCAGCAGCCAGTTCCTAGTGGGGGGGAACAATGAGCAGTTCTTC. This codes for CASSQFLVGGNNEQFF.

V and J are TRBV19 and TRBJ1-5; a possible D gene is TRBD1 (5 bases). This CDR3 is 16 amino acids long. CDR1 is LNHDA and CDR2 is SQIVND in the germline V gene (reference sequence). The ends were cut back, 1 base at V and 2 bases at J, with 12 bases in the middle. For the CDR3, the DNA is TGTGCCAGTAGTATAGGGGGGAGCCCGGGCAATCAGCCCCAGCATTTT. It translates to CASSIGGSPGNQPQHF.

This clone was seen only a few times. CDR3 nucleotides: TGTGCCAGCAGTTACGCAGGGGGCGGAACTGAAGCTTTCTTT. It yields the protein CASSYAGGGTEAFF. This chain links TRBV6-5 with TRBJ1-1; 8 positions agree with TRBD1. This CDR3 region has 14 residues. V was pared by 2 bases and J by 5 bases, with 4 bases of the junction left unmatched. CDR1 and CDR2 (germline): MNHEY, SVGAGI.

The chain joins TRBV3-1 (or the pseudogene TRBV3-2) to TRBJ1-2; tentatively, D is TRBD1 (6 bases). The CDR3 length is 13 residues. The germline V gene encodes CDR1 LGHDT and CDR2 YNNKEL (reference sequence). Trimming stripped 1 base from V and 6 bases from J, with 9 bases between. The CDR3 loop is CASSQVPGDGYTF. CDR3 DNA: TGTGCCAGCAGCCAAGTTCCAGGGGATGGCTACACCTTC.

The CDR3 loop reads CASTPRGTHNEQFF. The CDR3 DNA reads as TGTGCCAGCACCCCACGAGGGACACACAATGAGCAGTTCTTC. The chain is built from TRBV6-5 and TRBJ2-1; a weak D match, TRBD1 (6 bases). Germline V CDR1 and CDR2: MNHEY, SVGAGI. V was trimmed by 7 bases and J by 5 bases, leaving 15 bases between them. The CDR3 extends over 14 amino acids.

The chain links TRBV4-1 to TRBJ2-2; weak D call: TRBD2 (7 bases). Germline V gene data show CDR1 as MGHRA and CDR2 as YSYEKL. The V and J ends lost 4 bases and 6 bases respectively, with 18 bases between them. The CDR3 totals 16 residues. CDR3 sequence reads: CASSPRDGGASGELFF. CDR3 nucleotide sequence: TGCGCCAGCAGCCCGCGGGATGGGGGGGCCTCCGGGGAGCTGTTTTTT.

This sequence joins TRBV19 and TRBJ1-4; 9 bases agree with TRBD1. The CDR3 spans 17 residues. Germline CDR1 reads LNHDA; CDR2 reads SQIVND (reference sequence). Germline trimming cut 2 bases from V and 11 bases from J; bases unmatched to any gene: 15. The DNA of the CDR3 is TGTGCCAGTAGTATATCGGGACAGGGAGGTATTTACGTTAAACTGTTTTTT. Its protein is CASSISGQGGIYVKLFF.

This chain uses TRBV2 with TRBJ1-2, with 8 bases that match TRBD1. This CDR3 has 13 amino acids. The J segment lost 5 bases and the V segment lost 10 bases, leaving 9 bases of the junction unmatched. Germline V CDR1 and CDR2: SNHLY, FYNNEI. The chain's CDR3 is CAILGQGLYGYTF. Here the CDR3 DNA reads TGTGCCATCCTAGGACAGGGATTGTATGGCTACACCTTC. Combining the CDR3 with reference TRBV2 and TRBJ1-2 gives the whole variable domain EPEVTQTPSHQVTQMGQEVILRCVPISNHLYFYWYRQILGQKVEFLVSFYNNEISEKSEIFDDQFSVERPDGSNFTLKIRSTKLEDSAMYFCAILGQGLYGYTFGSGTRLTVV.

The V call is TRBV27, the J call TRBJ2-4, with 12 bases matching TRBD2. The CDR3 is made up of 17 amino acids. The ends lost 1 base at V and 7 bases at J; junction bases unmatched: 8. CDR1 is MNHEY, CDR2 SMNVEV, per germline (reference sequence). The DNA of the CDR3 is TGTGCCAGCAGTTTATATGCTAGCGGGGGGGCTAAGAACATTCAGTACTTC. Protein product: CASSLYASGGAKNIQYF.

This chain links TRBV6-1 with TRBJ1-5, with D uncertain. Germline-derived CDR1 and CDR2 are MNHNS and SASEGT. V was pared by 2 bases and J by 5 bases, with 7 bases between. The CDR3 spans 13 residues. This chain's CDR3 is CASSEFPYQPQHF. The CDR3 nucleotides read TGTGCCAGCAGTGAATTTCCATATCAGCCCCAGCATTTT.

The genes are TRBV2 and TRBJ1-5; D unresolved. V lost 1 base and J 7 bases, leaving 11 bases between the germline ends. Germline CDR1 and CDR2: SNHLY and FYNNEI. This CDR3 is built from 14 residues. CDR3 sequence (DNA): TGTGCCAGCAGTGAAGAGATGGGCGGGCAGCCCCAGCATTTT. It encodes CASSEEMGGQPQHF.

J is TRBJ2-1 and V is TRBV6-5, with 8 bases aligning to TRBD2. The CDR3 length is 15 residues. CDR1 is MNHEY, CDR2 SVGAGI, per germline. V lost 5 bases to trimming and J lost 4 bases; unmatched junction nucleotides: 7. This CDR3 is CASSLAGGTYNEQFF. CDR3 DNA: TGTGCCAGCAGTCTTGCGGGGGGTACTTACAATGAGCAGTTCTTC.

This clone was seen a handful of times. The rearrangement joins TRBV9 to TRBJ1-5; weak D call: TRBD1 (6 bases). Trimming shortened V by 4 bases and J by 3 bases, and 14 bases separated the two germline ends. This CDR3 spans 15 amino acids. The germline CDR1 and CDR2 sequences are SGDLS and YYNGEE. CDR3 sequence reads: CASSSRDTLNQPQHF. The CDR3 bases are TGTGCCAGCAGCTCGAGGGACACCCTCAATCAGCCCCAGCATTTT.

V usage is TRBV6-5 and J usage is TRBJ2-1; 8 nucleotides line up with TRBD1. CDR1 is MNHEY, CDR2 SVGAGI, per germline. The CDR3 is made up of 15 amino acids. Trimming at V came to 1 base and at J to 3 bases, leaving 2 bases not matched to a gene. CDR3 protein: CASSYFGTGYNEQFF. The CDR3 nucleotides are TGTGCCAGCAGTTACTTTGGGACAGGCTACAATGAGCAGTTCTTC.

The chain is built from TRBV5-5 and TRBJ1-1; a possible D gene is TRBD1 (5 bases). This CDR3 region has 16 residues. Germline assignment: CDR1 SGHKS and CDR2 YYEKEE (reference sequence). V lost 2 bases and J lost 5, with 19 bases in between. DNA of the CDR3: TGTGCCAGCAGCTTTCCCCACGGGGGGGGAAGAACTGAAGCTTTCTTT. This encodes CASSFPHGGGRTEAFF.

The V and J genes are TRBV19 and TRBJ1-6, with 8 positions matching TRBD1. Per the germline V gene, CDR1 is LNHDA and CDR2 is SQIVND (reference sequence). Trimming removed 5 bases from V and 9 bases from J; junction bases left unmatched: 6. This CDR3 contains 14 residues. CDR3 residues: CASSLDREISPLHF. The CDR3 DNA sequence: TGTGCCAGTAGTCTGGACAGGGAAATTTCACCCCTCCACTTT.

The J gene is TRBJ2-6, the V gene TRBV19, with 9 bases aligning to TRBD1. Germline values: CDR1 LNHDA, CDR2 SQIVND (reference sequence). This CDR3 has 19 residues. V dropped 5 bases and J dropped 2; count of bases not matched to a gene: 13. CDR3 DNA: TGTGCCAGTAGTCCTTGGGGGACAGGGTCTTCCCCTGGGGCCAACGTCCTGACTTTC. It specifies CASSPWGTGSSPGANVLTF.

The chain joins TRBV10-2 to TRBJ2-1; 12 bases are shared with TRBD2. The germline gives CDR1 WSHSY, CDR2 SAAADI. The CDR3 is made up of 14 amino acids. The junction had 5 bases not matched to a gene; V was cut back by 8 bases and J by 6 bases. The CDR3 DNA reads as TGCGCCAGCGCTACTAGCGGGGGGTCCAATGAGCAGTTCTTC. It specifies CASATSGGSNEQFF.

The J gene is TRBJ2-3, the V gene TRBV7-9; D gene uncertain. Trimming stripped 1 base from V and 4 bases from J, with 9 bases between. The CDR3 length is 14 residues. Germline V gene lookup returns CDR1 SEHNR and CDR2 FQNEAQ (reference sequence). CDR3 coding DNA: TGTGCCAGCAGCTTAGGCTTAAGGGCAGATACGCAGTATTTT. Its protein product is CASSLGLRADTQYF.